This T cell receptor beta chain was recovered during a study of blood T cell repertoires in COVID-19. Across the whole study: Samples of COVID-19 (acute and convalescent) were obtained from the United States, Italy and Spain. PBMCs, B-cell-depleted T cells, or T cells provided the cDNA or gDNA that made up the material.

V was clipped by 4 bases and J by 3 bases; unmatched bases: 11. The V gene's germline CDR1 is SQVTM and CDR2 ANQGSEA. This CDR3 spans 16 amino acids. Study processing details: Estimation of nucleated cell counts relied on the amplification of reference gene primers. The table came from immunoSEQ multiplex PCR; TCRdb's copy has only in-frame clones and leaves some out. Clonal size and the V and J genes are those of that table, whereas D and trimming came from the DNA. The sample has 12,000 or so clones; around 80% are singletons. The rearrangement joins TRBV29-1 to TRBJ1-1, with 10 bases identical to TRBD1. The TCR comes from an elderly man with acute or convalescent COVID-19. The sample was peripheral blood. For the CDR3, the DNA is TGCAGCGTTGCTAGGGACAGGGGACTTGGGGACACTGAAGCTTTCTTT. It specifies CSVARDRGLGDTEAFF.